The TCR beta chain under discussion was sequenced for a study of beta chain features in type 1 diabetes. About the study: The examined sorted cells totaled approximately 100 million across samples.

Of the isolated RNA, all was reverse transcribed, and so the sequenced material was expressed TCRB transcripts. The protocol was immunoSEQ multiplex PCR, while the TCRdb copy is restricted to in-frame clones and leaves out a portion. The sample contains roughly 230,000 clones, 9.6% of which appear only once. This clone was detected only a few times. Every donor had blood drawn once into heparin, roughly 110 mL on average. Markers CD45RO/CCR7/CD25/CD127/CD95/CD27 served to sort CD4+ naive, central memory, regulatory and stem cell-like memory cells. Sequences were obtained from naive CD4+ T cells from blood. The receptor was isolated from a woman between 18 and 30 years old in good health.

The CDR3 sequence: CASRPTGMVAPQHF. CDR3 nucleotides: TGTGCCAGCAGACCCACAGGTATGGTCGCGCCCCAGCATTTT. V and J are TRBV6-1 and TRBJ1-5; D possibly corresponds to TRBD1 (5 bases). The CDR3 length is 14 residues. CDR1 MNHNS and CDR2 SASEGT come from the germline V gene. Deletions cut 6 bases from V and 9 bases from J, with 18 bases between.